The 29 T cell receptor beta chains given below trace back to one sample, sequenced in a study of cytomegalovirus exposure and HLA in healthy donors. Primers for the PCR totalled 60 Vbeta and 13 Jbeta. Assay used: immunoSEQ multiplex PCR; TCRdb lists only in-frame clones, some missing. The sample comprises approximately 150,000 clones, more than 75% of which are singletons, and roughly 6% rests with the top ten. The specimen sequenced was PBMCs. The receptors come from a woman in her 40s in good health and CMV-seropositive.

This clone was detected a few times. This chain joins TRBV6-1 and TRBJ1-2, with TRBD1 as a possible D gene (6 bases). CDR1 and CDR2 from the germline V gene are MNHNS and SASEGT. Trimming removed 5 bases from V and 8 bases from J, with 18 bases in between. CDR3 length: 14 residues. The CDR3: CASSPRSGVGGYTF. In nucleotides, the CDR3 is TGTGCCAGCAGTCCCAGGTCAGGGGTGGGCGGCTACACCTTC.

V and J are TRBV10-3 and TRBJ2-1; 8 bases line up with TRBD2. The ends lost 8 bases at V and 4 bases at J; junction bases unmatched: 4. The CDR3 covers 13 residues. The germline V gene has CDR1 ENHRY and CDR2 SYGVKD. This chain's CDR3 is CAISTSDYNEQFF. The CDR3 bases are TGTGCCATCTCGACTAGCGATTACAATGAGCAGTTCTTC.

The chain has TRBV2 and TRBJ1-6, with TRBD1 matching over 9 bases. Germline lookup yields CDR1 SNHLY and CDR2 FYNNEI. The CDR3 is made up of 15 amino acids. Germline trimming cut 4 bases from V and 5 bases from J; bases unmatched to any gene: 3. The CDR3 sequence is CASSGDRAHNSPLHF. In nucleotides, the CDR3 is TGTGCCAGCAGTGGGGACAGGGCACATAATTCACCCCTCCACTTT.

The genes are TRBV28 and TRBJ2-1; 9 nucleotides match TRBD2. The CDR3 covers 15 residues. V shed 5 bases and J 6 bases; nucleotides not matched to a gene: 8. Germline V CDR1 and CDR2: MDHEN, SYDVKM. In nucleotides, the CDR3 is TGTGCCAGCAGTATAGCGGGAGAACTAGGCAATGAGCAGTTCTTC. This gives the protein CASSIAGELGNEQFF. The whole variable domain, remainder taken from reference TRBV28 and TRBJ2-1, is DVKVTQSSRYLVKRTGEKVFLECVQDMDHENMFWYRQDPGLGLRLIYFSYDVKMKEKGDIPEGYSVSREKKERFSLILESASTNQTSMYLCASSIAGELGNEQFFGPGTRLTVL.

This chain uses TRBV5-4 with TRBJ2-5; 7 bases match TRBD2. The DNA matches TRBJ2-7 better at its end, which makes the J call doubtful. Germline-derived CDR1 and CDR2 are SGHNT and YYREEE (reference sequence). The CDR3 runs 16 residues. CDR3 nucleotide sequence: TGTGCCACCCAACGGGGCGGGAGCGATTTATCCTACGAGCAGTACTTC. Translation: CATQRGGSDLSYEQYF.

This clone appeared a few times. V usage is TRBV7-8 and J usage is TRBJ1-5, with 7 positions matching TRBD1. The J segment lost 0 bases and the V segment lost 5 bases, leaving 4 bases of the junction unmatched. Germline CDR1 and CDR2: SGHVS and FQNEAQ. The CDR3 has 15 amino acids. Written as DNA, the CDR3 is TGTGCCAGCAGCCCACAGGGGAATAGCAATCAGCCCCAGCATTTT. Protein: CASSPQGNSNQPQHF. Supplemented by reference TRBV7-8 and TRBJ1-5, the full variable domain reads GAGVSQSPRYKVAKRGQDVALRCDPISGHVSLFWYQQALGQGPEFLTYFQNEAQLDKSGLPSDRFFAERPEGSVSTLKIQRTQQEDSAVYLCASSPQGNSNQPQHFGDGTRLSIL.

The DNA for the CDR3 is TGTGCCAGCAGTCTAACGACTAGCGCCCAGATGTACGAGCAGTACTTC. Protein sequence: CASSLTTSAQMYEQYF. The V and J genes are TRBV27 and TRBJ2-7, with TRBD2 matching over 8 bases. CDR3 length equals 16 residues. J lost 4 bases, V lost 5 bases, and 13 bases had no gene match. The germline V gene encodes CDR1 MNHEY and CDR2 SMNVEV (reference sequence).

The chain combines TRBV5-1 with TRBJ2-3; D might be TRBD2 (6 bases). CDR1 is SGHRS and CDR2 is YFSETQ in the germline V gene. Trimming shortened V by 0 bases and J by 1 base, and 9 bases separated the two germline ends. This CDR3 spans 15 amino acids. CDR3 sequence reads: CASSLDPGGTDTQYF. Here the CDR3 DNA reads TGCGCCAGCAGCTTGGATCCGGGAGGCACAGATACGCAGTATTTT.

The rearrangement links TRBV5-1 to TRBJ2-7; a weak D match, TRBD1 (6 bases). Looked up from germline, CDR1 is SGHRS and CDR2 is YFSETQ. V was clipped by 6 bases and J by 2 bases, with 15 bases between them. The CDR3 totals 14 residues. CDR3 region: CASNPQGPTYEQYF. The CDR3 DNA is TGCGCCAGCAACCCGCAGGGGCCTACCTACGAGCAGTACTTC.

This clone was observed a few times. This chain connects TRBV27 to TRBJ2-7; TRBD1 matches 9 bases. CDR1 is MNHEY and CDR2 is SMNVEV in the germline V gene (reference sequence). Trimming cost V 5 bases and J 5 bases; bases outside gene matches: 10. The CDR3 has 15 residues. The DNA of the CDR3 is TGTGCCAGCAGTGCCGGGACAGGGTACGGGAACGAGCAGTACTTC. Residues: CASSAGTGYGNEQYF.

The chain employs TRBV19 and TRBJ2-7; 10 nucleotides align to TRBD1. The trim removed 4 bases at V and 5 bases at J, leaving 5 bases unmatched. Germline V gene lookup returns CDR1 LNHDA and CDR2 SQIVND (reference sequence). The CDR3 runs 14 residues. The CDR3, as DNA: TGTGCCAGTAGTAGGCCGGGACAGGGGAACGAGCAGTACTTC. Translated, it gives CASSRPGQGNEQYF.

CDR3 sequence reads: CASSPLGGGGNNQPQHF. CDR3 in DNA: TGTGCCAGCTCACCACTCGGAGGGGGCGGGAATAATCAGCCCCAGCATTTT. The V call is TRBV18, the J call TRBJ1-5; 7 nucleotides agree with TRBD1. Germline V gives CDR1 KGHSH, CDR2 LQKENI. The CDR3 runs to 17 residues. V was pared by 1 base and J by 4 bases, with 10 bases of the junction left unmatched.

This clone was observed a single time. The CDR3 DNA reads as TGTGCCAGTAGCACATATGGGACTAGCGGGATGGGATTGGGAGAGACCCAGTACTTC. Protein product: CASSTYGTSGMGLGETQYF. The rearrangement links TRBV19 to TRBJ2-5; 13 nucleotides agree with TRBD2. The length of the CDR3 is 19 residues. V shed 6 bases, J shed 4 bases, and the junction held 17 bases outside the gene matches. CDR1 LNHDA and CDR2 SQIVND come from the germline V gene (reference sequence).

V gene TRBV27 combines with J gene TRBJ2-2, with 7 bases that match TRBD2. V lost 1 base and J lost 2; bases outside the gene matches: 13. The CDR3 has 19 amino acids. Germline V gives CDR1 MNHEY, CDR2 SMNVEV (reference sequence). This CDR3 is CASSLFQVGGLENTGELFF. CDR3 sequence (DNA): TGTGCCAGCAGTTTATTTCAGGTGGGAGGGCTCGAAAACACCGGGGAGCTGTTTTTT.

This clone was counted a single time. The chain uses TRBV7-9 and TRBJ2-5; D is uncertain. This CDR3 is 12 amino acids long. Germline V gene lookup returns CDR1 SEHNR and CDR2 FQNEAQ (reference sequence). Trimming shortened V by 3 bases and J by 2 bases, and 4 bases separated the two germline ends. The CDR3 sequence: CASSFTQETQYF. DNA for the CDR3: TGTGCCAGCAGCTTCACTCAAGAGACCCAGTACTTC. The full variable domain, in which reference TRBV7-9 and TRBJ2-5 provide the parts outside the CDR3, is DTGVSQNPRHKITKRGQNVTFRCDPISEHNRLYWYRQTLGQGPEFLTYFQNEAQLEKSRLLSDRFSAERPKGSFSTLEIQRTEQGDSAMYLCASSFTQETQYFGPGTRLLVL.

This chain links TRBV5-1 with TRBJ2-3, with unresolved D. This CDR3 is 16 amino acids long. Germline CDR1 and CDR2: SGHRS and YFSETQ. With 5 bases removed from V and 0 bases from J, the gap between germline ends came to 16 bases. The CDR3 reads CASRQRPTASTDTQYF. CDR3 bases: TGCGCCAGCAGACAAAGACCGACTGCTAGCACAGATACGCAGTATTTT.

This clone has just a few counts. The gene calls are TRBV5-4 and TRBJ1-1, with D unclear. V lost 4 bases and J 1 base, leaving 8 bases between the germline ends. This CDR3 is 13 amino acids long. The germline V gene encodes CDR1 SGHNT and CDR2 YYREEE (reference sequence). CDR3 nucleotides: TGTGCCAGCAGCCCACTTGCGAACACTGAAGCTTTCTTT. The encoded protein is CASSPLANTEAFF.

V gene TRBV19 combines with J gene TRBJ2-3; 9 positions match TRBD2. Trimming at V came to 6 bases and at J to 7 bases, leaving 11 bases not matched to a gene. CDR3 size: 15 residues. CDR1 is LNHDA and CDR2 is SQIVND in the germline V gene (reference sequence). CDR3: CASSKLAGDSYTQYF. CDR3 sequence (DNA): TGTGCCAGTAGCAAATTAGCGGGAGATTCTTATACGCAGTATTTT. Full variable domain (rest looked up from reference TRBV19 and TRBJ2-3): DGGITQSPKYLFRKEGQNVTLSCEQNLNHDAMYWYRQDPGQGLRLIYYSQIVNDFQKGDIAEGYSVSREKKESFPLTVTSAQKNPTAFYLCASSKLAGDSYTQYFGPGTRLTVL.

The sample holds one count of this clone. Other DNA sequences of this sample code for an identical CDR3. This chain uses TRBV13 with TRBJ2-1, with D possibly being TRBD2 (7 bases). V was trimmed by 5 bases and J by 5 bases, leaving 16 bases between them. The CDR3 contains 15 residues. Germline lookup yields CDR1 PRHDT and CDR2 FYEKMQ (reference sequence). The CDR3 sequence: CASSDPKGGHNEQFF. CDR3 DNA sequence: TGTGCCAGCAGCGACCCTAAGGGGGGGCACAATGAGCAGTTCTTC.

In its sample, this clone was seen a few times. J is TRBJ2-1 and V is TRBV28; 9 bases are a match to TRBD2. V gave up 4 bases and J gave up 4 bases; unmatched junction bases: 8. Germline loops: CDR1 MDHEN, CDR2 SYDVKM. CDR3 size: 16 residues. The CDR3 here is CASSSSASGAYNEQFF. CDR3 nucleotide sequence: TGTGCCAGCAGTTCGTCGGCTAGCGGGGCTTACAATGAGCAGTTCTTC.

This clone was observed a few times. The chain uses TRBV7-9 and TRBJ2-3; 12 bases line up with TRBD1. Germline V gives CDR1 SEHNR, CDR2 FQNEAQ (reference sequence). This CDR3 comprises 18 residues. Trimming removed 0 bases from V and 5 bases from J; junction bases left unmatched: 9. The CDR3 region is CASSLAQGGTGGGDTQYF. The CDR3 DNA sequence: TGTGCCAGCAGCTTAGCGCAAGGAGGGACAGGGGGCGGAGATACGCAGTATTTT.

The chain recombines TRBV6-1 with TRBJ2-7, with a tentative D call TRBD2 (5 bases). Looked up from germline, CDR1 is MNHNS and CDR2 is SASEGT. The length of the CDR3 is 14 residues. Trimming cost V 5 bases and J 2 bases, with 13 bases left between them. The CDR3 region has the DNA TGTGCCAGCAGTACCCTCGGGGATCCCTACGAGCAGTACTTC. Residues: CASSTLGDPYEQYF.

V usage is TRBV7-6 and J usage is TRBJ2-5; D is possibly TRBD2 (5 bases). V was cut by 6 bases and J by 5 bases, with 19 bases left in between. CDR3 length equals 15 residues. Germline V gives CDR1 SGHVS, CDR2 FNYEAQ. The CDR3 DNA is TGTGCCAGCAGTTTTCCAAAAGGGAGAGAGGAGACCCAGTACTTC. Residues: CASSFPKGREETQYF.

The chain recombines TRBV6-5 with TRBJ1-2; 7 bases line up with TRBD1. After removal of 4 bases from V and 10 bases from J, the junction contained 3 bases not matched to a gene. CDR1 is MNHEY, CDR2 SVGAGI, per germline. The length of the CDR3 is 11 residues. The CDR3 sequence is CASSFDRVYTF. CDR3 coding DNA: TGTGCCAGCAGTTTCGACAGGGTCTACACCTTC.

This chain joins TRBV28 and TRBJ2-5; 10 bases are a match to TRBD1. The J segment lost 11 bases and the V segment lost 5 bases, leaving 11 bases of the junction unmatched. The CDR3 is 14 residues long. Germline CDR1 is MDHEN and CDR2 is SYDVKM. CDR3 amino acids: CASSLTGGFREQYF. The CDR3 nucleotides read TGTGCCAGCAGTCTGACAGGGGGCTTCAGGGAGCAGTACTTC.

The chain combines TRBV18 with TRBJ2-1; 8 bases line up with TRBD2. Germline CDR1 is KGHSH and CDR2 is LQKENI. The V and J ends lost 4 bases and 9 bases, in that order; junction bases with no gene match: 8. The CDR3 extends over 14 amino acids. In nucleotides, the CDR3 is TGTGCCAGCTCACAGGGACTAGAGGGTGCTGAGCAGTTCTTC. Protein sequence: CASSQGLEGAEQFF.

The gene calls are TRBV21-1 and TRBJ1-1. TRBV21-1 is designated a pseudogene. The CDR3 contains 9 residues. The DNA for the CDR3 is TGTGCCAGCAGCAAACGGAGTAATTTT. It specifies CASSKRSNF.

The chain's CDR3 is CASSSPTSGLYNEQFF. The CDR3 DNA follows: TGTGCCAGCAGCTCCCCGACTAGCGGGCTTTACAATGAGCAGTTCTTC. The V call is TRBV5-4, the J call TRBJ2-1; 10 bases are shared with TRBD2. Germline assignment: CDR1 SGHNT and CDR2 YYREEE (reference sequence). There are 16 residues in the CDR3. Trimming removed 3 bases from V and 4 bases from J; junction bases left unmatched: 7.

The chain uses TRBV5-1 and TRBJ1-4; D is unresolved. CDR3 length: 13 amino acids. The V gene lost 3 bases and the J gene lost 8 bases, with 11 bases spanning the gap. Germline CDR1 is SGHRS and CDR2 is YFSETQ. Written as DNA, the CDR3 is TGCGCCAGCAGCTCCGGGAGCCTCGAAAAACTGTTTTTT. Residues: CASSSGSLEKLFF.